This T cell receptor beta chain was identified in a study of blood T cells in healthy people across ages (dated by TCRdb to between 2014 and 2017). General notes on the study: Template switching captured roughly one uniquely barcoded TCR beta cDNA molecule per two T cells in model experiments. Using deep sequencing normalized with unique cDNA molecular identifiers, the study measured how TCR beta repertoire diversity changes with age. The donors were divided into four age groups: young (average approximately 16 years), middle-aged (approximately 39), aged (approximately 62) and long-lived (nearly 85). To avoid experimental bias, donors of different ages were distributed randomly across sequencing lanes. Two additional independent replicas of 1 million unique cDNA reads from the same blood draw were analyzed for two donors (one aged 18 to 30 and one aged 80 or older).

Overall study outcomes, separate from this receptor: Observed TCR beta diversity per million T cells fell roughly linearly with age, and a significant reduction was already apparent by age about 36. Compared with the aged group, more naive CD4+ T cells, fewer expanded clones and increased TCR diversity were shown by the long-lived group, suggesting age selection. Estimates of total diversity based on one million sequenced T cells were considered lower bounds and underestimates. Because profiling used bulk unsorted PBMCs, naive and antigen-experienced compartments could not be compared conclusively. Because the CMV infection status of the donors was unknown, age-related changes in expanded clonotypes may potentially have been confounded. The percentage of naive T cells measured by flow cytometry correlated strongly with observed TCR beta diversity.

To prepare the library, 5' RACE was applied. Instrument used: Illumina HiSeq 2500. The second PCR ran for about 7 to 11 cycles and used a J-beta primer mix along with a sample-barcoded 5' primer. Each TCR beta cDNA molecule received a unique molecular identifier from a template-switch 5' adaptor carrying 12 random nucleotides. Each sample yielded at least 2.5 million CDR3-containing paired-end reads. First-strand cDNA synthesis was performed from all RNA using the Mint cDNA synthesis kit, with priming by a TRBC-specific oligonucleotide. All cDNA was treated with uracil-DNA glycosylase and then went through a first 18-cycle PCR with the universal primers M1SS and BC2_uni_R. For the original study's pipeline: For normalization, 1 million high-quality reads, each with a distinct molecular identifier, were randomly selected from each sample. Instead of being binned into consensus sequences, reads that shared molecular identifiers were thrown out. CDR3 identification, clonotype clustering and error correction used MiTCR with a Q25 quality threshold and the strictest error-elimination algorithm. Lower-bound total TCR beta diversity was estimated with a nonparametric unseen species model using Euler transformation. TCRdb took the public reads, trimmed them with fastp at Q25, ran MiXCR for clone calling and kept in-frame beta chains. A single entry per CDR3 protein holds the most common genes and DNA from its merged rows. TCRdb's processing, not the authors', yielded these V and J calls. For this sample there are about 1,500,000 distinct CDR3 sequences; approximately 30% appear just once. Roughly 8% of the sample comes from the top ten.

The donors were around 39 Caucasian individuals from Russia, aged roughly 6 to 95 years, who were systemically healthy. Each donor gave about 9.8 milliliters of peripheral blood, drawn into EDTA-treated Vacutainer tubes. PBMCs were isolated by Ficoll-Paque density-gradient centrifugation, with at least 6.5 million obtained per sample. Trizol reagent was used to extract total RNA from the PBMCs, yielding at least 6 micrograms per sample. For every donor, an aliquot of PBMCs went through flow cytometry to measure the percentages of naive CD45RAhigh/CD27high T cells. V gives up 2 bases and J gives up 1 base, and the segment between their germline ends measures 10 bases. As encoded in the germline V gene (reference sequence), CDR1 is LNHDA while CDR2 is SQIVND. The CDR3 covers 15 residues, taking in both the cysteine and the phenylalanine. The retained sequence is limited to the CDR3, 45 bases, with the frame set at the first base.

Remarks on this clonotype: What this receptor recognizes is not known. Per-base quality was not reported, and no clone a single base away is much larger than it.

The receptor was derived from a woman aged 25 to 39 in good health. The rearrangement joined TRBV19 to TRBJ2-3; the D gene cannot be resolved reliably. Sequenced material: blood. In nucleotides, the sequence is TGTGCCAGTAGTATACTAGGGTCGGGCACAGATACGCAGTATTTT. Protein translation: CASSILGSGTDTQYF.